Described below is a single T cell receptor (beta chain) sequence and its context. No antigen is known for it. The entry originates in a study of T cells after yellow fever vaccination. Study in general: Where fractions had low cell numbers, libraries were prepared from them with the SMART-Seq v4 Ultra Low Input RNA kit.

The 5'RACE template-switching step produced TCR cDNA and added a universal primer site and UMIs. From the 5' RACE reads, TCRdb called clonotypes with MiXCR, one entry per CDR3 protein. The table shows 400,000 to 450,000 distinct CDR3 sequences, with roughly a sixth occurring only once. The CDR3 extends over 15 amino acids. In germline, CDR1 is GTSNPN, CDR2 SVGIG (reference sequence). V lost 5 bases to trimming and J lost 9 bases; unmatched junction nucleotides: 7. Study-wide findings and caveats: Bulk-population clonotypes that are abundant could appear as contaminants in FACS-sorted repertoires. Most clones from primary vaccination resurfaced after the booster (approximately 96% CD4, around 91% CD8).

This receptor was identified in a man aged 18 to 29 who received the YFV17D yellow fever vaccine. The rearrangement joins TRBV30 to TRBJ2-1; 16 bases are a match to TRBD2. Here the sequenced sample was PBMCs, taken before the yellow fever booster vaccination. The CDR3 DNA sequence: TGTGCCTGGGACCGGGGACTAGCGGGGGGGTCTGAGCAGTTCTTC. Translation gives CAWDRGLAGGSEQFF. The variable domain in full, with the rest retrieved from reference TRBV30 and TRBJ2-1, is SQTIHQWPATLVQPVGSPLSLECTVEGTSNPNLYWYRQAAGRGLQLLFYSVGIGQISSEVPQNLSASRPQDRQFILSSKKLLLSDSGFYLCAWDRGLAGGSEQFFGPGTRLTVL.